This TCR beta chain was captured in a study of cytomegalovirus exposure and HLA in healthy donors. The study, taken as a whole, reports: Later analysis indicated greater clonal expansion among HLA-associated TCR beta chains than among equally common other chains.

Note on this clone: Its antigen is not known.

Germline loops: CDR1 LNHDA, CDR2 SQIVND (reference sequence). This CDR3 has 14 amino acids. After removal of 7 bases from V and 4 bases from J, the junction contained 8 bases not matched to a gene. The PCR used 60 Vbeta and 13 Jbeta primers. In the source study's methods: In a later analysis, of about 80 million unique beta chains, about 12 million appeared in at least two donors. Profiled with immunoSEQ multiplex PCR; TCRdb holds only in-frame clones, not every one. V and J calls plus clone size are reproduced from that table; the DNA served to infer D and trimming. The sample contains roughly 190,000 clones, more than 85% of which appear only once.

Sequenced material: PBMCs. The sequence came from a woman aged 18-29 years in good health and CMV-seronegative. The chain is built from TRBV19 and TRBJ1-1, with 8 positions matching TRBD1. The CDR3 DNA reads TGTGCCAGTACCGGGACAGGTAAAGGCACTGAAGCTTTCTTT. This gives the protein CASTGTGKGTEAFF.